Following are 9 T cell receptor beta chains from one sample sequenced in a study of OX40 agonist ivuxolimab in advanced cancers. Sequencing used immunoSEQ multiplex PCR; TCRdb keeps in-frame clones, though not all of them. The table includes 65,000 to 85,000 clones, 80% to 95% detected once. Sequencing used CD4+ or CD8+ T cells sorted from blood, obtained in a trial of the OX40 agonist ivuxolimab. Receptors were obtained from an adult with an advanced solid tumor such as melanoma, head and neck, liver or kidney cancer.

CDR3 nucleotides: TGTGCCAGCAGTTACTCGGTCTCTAGAGAGCAGTTCTTC. It yields the protein CASSYSVSREQFF. The chain links TRBV6-5 to TRBJ2-1, with no clear D. The CDR3 extends over 13 amino acids. Trimming removed 0 bases from V and 10 bases from J, with 10 bases in between. The V gene's germline CDR1 is MNHEY and CDR2 SVGAGI.

This clone showed up just once. The chain couples TRBV7-9 to TRBJ2-5; 10 bases align to TRBD2. Germline assignment: CDR1 SEHNR and CDR2 FQNEAQ (reference sequence). This CDR3 is built from 19 residues. V was pared by 6 bases and J by 0 bases, with 16 bases of the junction left unmatched. The CDR3 region has the DNA TGTGCCAGCAGTTCGACTCGGGCTAGCGGGGGCCTTTACCAAGAGACCCAGTACTTC. This gives the protein CASSSTRASGGLYQETQYF.

With respect to this clone: At one end, the junction sequence differs from germline, possibly due to a read error. The chain is built from TRBV9 and TRBJ1-2; D is possibly TRBD1 (5 bases). Germline V CDR1 and CDR2: SGDLS, YYNGEE. This CDR3 is built from 14 residues. The CDR3 loop is CASSPSGTFYSYTF. CDR3 nucleotides: TGTGCCAGCAGTCCTTCCGGGACTTTCTATAGCTACACCTTC.

The chain has TRBV27 and TRBJ2-1; possibly TRBD2 for D (7 bases). The CDR3 sequence is 16 residues long. Trimming stripped 6 bases from V and 0 bases from J, with 15 bases between. The germline V gene has CDR1 MNHEY and CDR2 SMNVEV (reference sequence). The CDR3 here is CASRAEGGYSYNEQFF. The CDR3 DNA reads TGTGCCAGCAGAGCAGAGGGGGGGTACTCCTACAATGAGCAGTTCTTC.

The V and J genes are TRBV4-1 and TRBJ2-1, with D perhaps matching TRBD2 (5 bases). There are 14 residues in the CDR3. V was cut by 1 base and J by 5 bases, with 9 bases left in between. The germline V gene encodes CDR1 MGHRA and CDR2 YSYEKL. In nucleotides, the CDR3 is TGCGCCAGCAGCCAAGGGGAGCATAACAATGAGCAGTTCTTC. It translates to CASSQGEHNNEQFF.

V is TRBV27 and J is TRBJ2-1, with TRBD2 matching over 11 bases. CDR1 and CDR2 (germline): MNHEY, SMNVEV (reference sequence). This CDR3 region has 14 residues. J was trimmed by 6 bases and V by 3 bases; bases with no gene match: 1. The CDR3 nucleotides read TGTGCCAGCAGTTTGGGGACTAGCGGCAATGAGCAGTTCTTC. Its translation is CASSLGTSGNEQFF.

The gene calls are TRBV10-1 and TRBJ2-5; D call uncertain. The end of the DNA is better explained by TRBJ2-7, so the J call may be wrong. The germline V gene encodes CDR1 WNHNN and CDR2 SYGVQD (reference sequence). The CDR3 consists of 12 residues. The CDR3 sequence: CASSGGSYEQYF. The CDR3 DNA reads TGCGCCAGCAGTGGTGGGTCCTACGAGCAGTACTTC.

As to this clone: Since the CDR3 does not end with the conserved phenylalanine or tryptophan, this likely comes from a read error. The DNA is omitted, as the CDR3 cannot be located on it reliably, and the CDR3 follows TCRdb's listing. The chain couples TRBV7-4 to TRBJ1-2. Germline V lookup: CDR1 SGHVT, CDR2 SQSDAQ. The CDR3 length equals 14 residues, ends included. The CDR3: CASRGTSNQLWLHL.

V gene TRBV5-8 combines with J gene TRBJ1-1; D remains ambiguous. Germline loops: CDR1 SGHTS, CDR2 YDEGEE. The CDR3 is 14 residues long. V was pared by 6 bases and J by 0 bases, with 12 bases between. CDR3 residues: CASTQNPMNTEAFF. CDR3 nucleotides: TGTGCCAGCACCCAGAACCCAATGAACACTGAAGCTTTCTTT.